The source of this TCR beta chain is a study of CD8 T cells in ankylosing spondylitis. General observations from the study: Eight or nine highly homologous variants made up a TCR beta motif that seemed to typify ankylosing spondylitis blood.

As to this clonotype: Its antigen is currently unknown.

5'-RACE, quantitative and with molecular barcodes, yielded the TCR beta libraries. MiXCR was run by TCRdb on the 5' RACE reads, yielding one entry per CDR3 protein. The sample consists of around 140,000 distinct CDR3 sequences, under 20% of them appearing once. Between the trimmed V and J ends, which lost 2 bases and 6 bases, there was a span of 15 bases. There are 14 residues in the CDR3. CDR1 is SGHDT, CDR2 YYEEEE, per germline. The sequencing input was blood, either unsorted or a sorted T cell fraction (not recorded which). The chain employs TRBV5-6 and TRBJ2-7, with D possibly being TRBD1 (6 bases). The receptor's source is a male donor with ankylosing spondylitis. As DNA, the CDR3 is TGTGCCAGCAGCTTAACAGGGTTGGGAGCCGAGCAGTACTTC. Its protein product is CASSLTGLGAEQYF.